Listed below are T cell receptor beta chains from one sample, sequenced in a study of CD8 T cells in ankylosing spondylitis. MiXCR, applied by TCRdb to the 5' RACE reads, yields one record per CDR3 protein. The repertoire holds around 140,000 distinct CDR3 sequences, with over 10% as singletons. The sample taken for sequencing was blood, either unsorted or a sorted T cell fraction (not recorded which). These receptors all stem from a female donor with ankylosing spondylitis or in good health (not recorded which). CDR3s include the opening cysteine and the closing phenylalanine or tryptophan. Fields, in order: D gene, clone size, V gene, J gene, CDR3 protein, CDR3 DNA. D genes are given only for firm matches. Size values are once, few and many counts, or a class for expanded clones, and some rows have none.

d_gene: -; abundance: many; v_gene: TRBV14; j_gene: TRBJ1-3; CDR3aa: CASSQNSGTQLGNTIYF; CDR3nt: TGTGCCAGCAGCCAGAACTCCGGGACACAGCTTGGAAACACCATATATTTT
d_gene: TRBD2; abundance: few; v_gene: TRBV30; j_gene: TRBJ2-1; CDR3aa: CAWRTSASSYNEQFF; CDR3nt: TGTGCCTGGCGCACTAGCGCGAGCTCCTACAATGAGCAGTTCTTC
d_gene: -; abundance: -; v_gene: TRBV5-1; j_gene: TRBJ2-1; CDR3aa: CASSLPQNNEQFF; CDR3nt: TGCGCCAGCAGCTTGCCCCAAAACAATGAGCAGTTCTTC
d_gene: -; abundance: many; v_gene: TRBV12-3/TRBV12-4; j_gene: TRBJ1-5; CDR3aa: CASTPSGTGQPQHF; CDR3nt: TGTGCCAGCACCCCCTCGGGAACAGGGCAGCCCCAGCATTTT
d_gene: -; abundance: many; v_gene: TRBV6-1; j_gene: TRBJ2-5; CDR3aa: CASSEIKGVVGETQYF; CDR3nt: TGTGCCAGCAGTGAAATCAAAGGTGTGGTAGGAGAGACCCAGTACTTC
d_gene: TRBD1; abundance: many; v_gene: TRBV5-1; j_gene: TRBJ1-2; CDR3aa: CASSWGQDLYGYTF; CDR3nt: TGCGCCAGCAGCTGGGGACAGGACTTATATGGCTACACCTTC
d_gene: -; abundance: many; v_gene: TRBV20-1; j_gene: TRBJ2-1; CDR3aa: CSASGHLGDEQFF; CDR3nt: TGCAGTGCCTCCGGACACCTTGGCGATGAGCAGTTCTTC
d_gene: -; abundance: few; v_gene: TRBV6-2/TRBV6-3; j_gene: TRBJ2-7; CDR3aa: CASSYSGSPRWEQYF; CDR3nt: TGTGCCAGCAGTTACTCTGGTAGCCCCCGTTGGGAGCAGTACTTC
d_gene: TRBD1; abundance: many; v_gene: TRBV28; j_gene: TRBJ1-5; CDR3aa: CASSSRGGGYQPQHF; CDR3nt: TGTGCCAGCAGTTCCAGGGGAGGGGGCTATCAGCCCCAGCATTTT
d_gene: -; abundance: many; v_gene: TRBV7-9; j_gene: TRBJ2-3; CDR3aa: CASSLAVGATDTQYF; CDR3nt: TGTGCCAGCAGCTTAGCTGTGGGGGCCACAGATACGCAGTATTTT
d_gene: -; abundance: many; v_gene: TRBV12-3/TRBV12-4; j_gene: TRBJ2-7; CDR3aa: CASSVRDLVYEQYF; CDR3nt: TGTGCCAGCAGTGTGAGGGACCTCGTCTACGAGCAGTACTTC
d_gene: TRBD1; abundance: many; v_gene: TRBV5-1; j_gene: TRBJ2-2; CDR3aa: CASSSGQGANTGELFF; CDR3nt: TGCGCCAGCAGCTCAGGACAGGGGGCGAACACCGGGGAGCTGTTTTTT
d_gene: -; abundance: many; v_gene: TRBV9; j_gene: TRBJ1-5; CDR3aa: CASSVGSYGQPQHF; CDR3nt: TGTGCCAGCAGCGTAGGATCTTACGGCCAGCCCCAGCATTTT
d_gene: TRBD1; abundance: many; v_gene: TRBV19; j_gene: TRBJ2-1; CDR3aa: CASSTGTANNEQFF; CDR3nt: TGTGCCAGTAGTACAGGGACAGCCAATAATGAGCAGTTCTTC
d_gene: -; abundance: -; v_gene: TRBV18; j_gene: TRBJ2-2; CDR3aa: CASSPPGHRGELFF; CDR3nt: TGTGCCAGCTCACCACCGGGACACCGCGGGGAGCTGTTTTTT
d_gene: -; abundance: -; v_gene: TRBV7-8; j_gene: TRBJ1-4; CDR3aa: CASSFSGGREKLFF; CDR3nt: TGTGCCAGCAGCTTCTCCGGGGGGCGAGAAAAACTGTTTTTT
d_gene: -; abundance: few; v_gene: TRBV6-1; j_gene: TRBJ1-2; CDR3aa: CASSVVGNYGYTF; CDR3nt: TGTGCCAGCAGTGTGGTAGGGAACTATGGCTACACCTTC
d_gene: -; abundance: many; v_gene: TRBV27; j_gene: TRBJ1-2; CDR3aa: CASSGDSGSYGYTF; CDR3nt: TGTGCCAGCAGTGGAGATTCGGGAAGCTATGGCTACACCTTC
d_gene: TRBD1; abundance: many; v_gene: TRBV6-2/TRBV6-3; j_gene: TRBJ1-2; CDR3aa: CASSDRVGYTF; CDR3nt: TGTGCCAGCAGCGACAGGGTTGGCTACACCTTC
d_gene: -; abundance: few; v_gene: TRBV28; j_gene: TRBJ2-6; CDR3aa: CASINAGSSTGANVLTF; CDR3nt: TGTGCCAGCATAAACGCAGGCTCCTCTACCGGGGCCAACGTCCTGACTTTC
d_gene: -; abundance: -; v_gene: TRBV19; j_gene: TRBJ2-2; CDR3aa: CASSPRDPSGDTGELFF; CDR3nt: TGTGCCAGTAGTCCAAGAGACCCTTCCGGGGACACCGGGGAGCTGTTTTTT
d_gene: -; abundance: -; v_gene: TRBV7-9; j_gene: TRBJ2-7; CDR3aa: CASSLQTGDTYEQYF; CDR3nt: TGTGCCAGCAGCTTACAGACAGGAGATACCTACGAGCAGTACTTC
d_gene: -; abundance: few; v_gene: TRBV7-6; j_gene: TRBJ2-7; CDR3aa: CASSSSVARSSYEQYF; CDR3nt: TGTGCCAGCAGCTCCAGTGTTGCACGGAGCTCCTACGAGCAGTACTTC
d_gene: -; abundance: many; v_gene: TRBV29-1; j_gene: TRBJ1-1; CDR3aa: CSGISNREGNTEAFF; CDR3nt: TGCAGCGGTATATCTAACAGGGAAGGAAACACTGAAGCTTTCTTT
d_gene: -; abundance: many; v_gene: TRBV10-3; j_gene: TRBJ2-7; CDR3aa: CAISELTDSLGQYF; CDR3nt: TGTGCCATCAGTGAGCTGACAGACTCTTTGGGGCAGTACTTC
d_gene: -; abundance: many; v_gene: TRBV20-1; j_gene: TRBJ2-7; CDR3aa: CSGNRGGTYEQYF; CDR3nt: TGCAGTGGTAACCGAGGGGGAACCTACGAGCAGTACTTC
d_gene: -; abundance: many; v_gene: TRBV27; j_gene: TRBJ2-3; CDR3aa: CASSKIGATDTQYF; CDR3nt: TGTGCCAGCAGTAAGATAGGAGCCACAGATACGCAGTATTTT
d_gene: TRBD2; abundance: -; v_gene: TRBV18; j_gene: TRBJ2-3; CDR3aa: CASSLSTSGADTQYF; CDR3nt: TGTGCCAGCTCGCTCTCGACTAGCGGGGCAGATACGCAGTATTTT
d_gene: -; abundance: many; v_gene: TRBV20-1; j_gene: TRBJ1-4; CDR3aa: CSASDPTGIGEKLFF; CDR3nt: TGCAGTGCTAGTGATCCCACTGGGATCGGTGAAAAACTGTTTTTT
d_gene: -; abundance: many; v_gene: TRBV19; j_gene: TRBJ1-5; CDR3aa: CASSETVNQPQHF; CDR3nt: TGTGCCAGTAGTGAGACAGTAAATCAGCCCCAGCATTTT
d_gene: -; abundance: many; v_gene: TRBV20-1; j_gene: TRBJ2-5; CDR3aa: CSALQGPETQYF; CDR3nt: TGCAGTGCTCTCCAGGGCCCCGAGACCCAGTACTTC
d_gene: TRBD1; abundance: many; v_gene: TRBV5-1; j_gene: TRBJ2-7; CDR3aa: CASSLAAPGQLSYEQYF; CDR3nt: TGCGCCAGCAGCTTAGCCGCACCGGGACAGCTGAGTTACGAGCAGTACTTC
d_gene: TRBD2; abundance: many; v_gene: TRBV3-1; j_gene: TRBJ2-7; CDR3aa: CASSQAGTNDYEQYF; CDR3nt: TGTGCCAGCAGCCAAGCCGGGACTAATGACTACGAGCAGTACTTC
d_gene: -; abundance: many; v_gene: TRBV28; j_gene: TRBJ1-1; CDR3aa: CASSFVTGTEAFF; CDR3nt: TGTGCCAGCAGTTTCGTGACGGGAACTGAAGCTTTCTTT
d_gene: -; abundance: many; v_gene: TRBV15; j_gene: TRBJ2-1; CDR3aa: CATSTPGGGRSYNEQFF; CDR3nt: TGTGCCACCAGCACCCCTGGTGGCGGGCGCTCCTACAATGAGCAGTTCTTC
d_gene: -; abundance: few; v_gene: TRBV7-8; j_gene: TRBJ2-5; CDR3aa: CASSLGPEETQYF; CDR3nt: TGTGCCAGCAGCTTAGGCCCCGAAGAGACCCAGTACTTC
d_gene: TRBD2; abundance: many; v_gene: TRBV7-9; j_gene: TRBJ2-1; CDR3aa: CASRELAGDEQFF; CDR3nt: TGTGCCAGCAGGGAACTAGCGGGAGATGAGCAGTTCTTC
d_gene: -; abundance: -; v_gene: TRBV10-3; j_gene: TRBJ2-7; CDR3aa: CAISDRDIYYEQYF; CDR3nt: TGTGCCATCAGTGACCGGGACATCTACTACGAGCAGTACTTC
d_gene: -; abundance: many; v_gene: TRBV29-1; j_gene: TRBJ1-2; CDR3aa: CSAGNSIANYGYTF; CDR3nt: TGCAGCGCGGGAAACTCAATAGCTAACTATGGCTACACCTTC
d_gene: TRBD1; abundance: many; v_gene: TRBV7-2; j_gene: TRBJ2-1; CDR3aa: CASSYPGQEYYNEQFF; CDR3nt: TGTGCCAGCAGCTATCCGGGACAGGAATATTACAATGAGCAGTTCTTC
d_gene: -; abundance: many; v_gene: TRBV27; j_gene: TRBJ1-2; CDR3aa: CASSLSYRGGYTF; CDR3nt: TGTGCCAGCAGTTTATCGTACCGAGGCGGCTACACCTTC
d_gene: TRBD2; abundance: few; v_gene: TRBV12-3/TRBV12-4; j_gene: TRBJ2-1; CDR3aa: CASSLPWVAGPPSYNEQFF; CDR3nt: TGTGCCAGCAGTCTCCCGTGGGTAGCGGGACCCCCCTCCTACAATGAGCAGTTCTTC
d_gene: -; abundance: many; v_gene: TRBV20-1; j_gene: TRBJ2-3; CDR3aa: CSAAGPPSTDTQYF; CDR3nt: TGCAGTGCCGCCGGACCCCCTAGCACAGATACGCAGTATTTT
d_gene: TRBD1; abundance: many; v_gene: TRBV27; j_gene: TRBJ1-2; CDR3aa: CASSFGTDYGYTF; CDR3nt: TGTGCCAGCAGTTTTGGGACAGACTATGGCTACACCTTC
d_gene: -; abundance: many; v_gene: TRBV21-1; j_gene: TRBJ1-1; CDR3aa: CASSKDLYGRHCYTEAFF; CDR3nt: TGTGCCAGCAGCAAAGATCTTTATGGCAGGCACTGTTACACTGAAGCTTTCTTT
d_gene: -; abundance: -; v_gene: TRBV12-3/TRBV12-4; j_gene: TRBJ2-3; CDR3aa: CASSLSATHTDTQYF; CDR3nt: TGTGCCAGCAGTCTAAGCGCTACACACACAGATACGCAGTATTTT
d_gene: -; abundance: many; v_gene: TRBV14; j_gene: TRBJ2-3; CDR3aa: CASSQEWGPTAPSTDTQYF; CDR3nt: TGTGCCAGCAGCCAAGAATGGGGCCCGACAGCCCCTAGCACAGATACGCAGTATTTT
d_gene: -; abundance: many; v_gene: TRBV25-1; j_gene: TRBJ1-3; CDR3aa: CASSEIGWGSGNTIYF; CDR3nt: TGTGCCAGCAGTGAAATCGGGTGGGGCTCTGGAAACACCATATATTTT
d_gene: -; abundance: many; v_gene: TRBV5-1; j_gene: TRBJ2-3; CDR3aa: CASSLDRGDADTQYF; CDR3nt: TGCGCCAGCAGCTTGGATCGGGGAGATGCAGATACGCAGTATTTT
d_gene: -; abundance: many; v_gene: TRBV7-9; j_gene: TRBJ2-7; CDR3aa: CASSLKAAYEQYF; CDR3nt: TGTGCCAGCAGCTTGAAGGCCGCCTACGAGCAGTACTTC
d_gene: -; abundance: many; v_gene: TRBV29-1; j_gene: TRBJ2-1; CDR3aa: CSAGAGNYNEQFF; CDR3nt: TGCAGCGCGGGGGCCGGTAACTACAATGAGCAGTTCTTC
d_gene: TRBD2; abundance: few; v_gene: TRBV2; j_gene: TRBJ2-1; CDR3aa: CASTTSEGLAGTVGEQFF; CDR3nt: TGTGCCAGCACTACATCAGAGGGACTAGCGGGGACAGTCGGGGAGCAGTTCTTC